What follows are 13 T cell receptor beta chains derived from one specimen sequenced in a study of OX40 agonist ivuxolimab in advanced cancers. This table comes from immunoSEQ multiplex PCR, and its TCRdb copy is limited to in-frame clones, with some not included. The sample comprises tens of thousands of clones, 91% of which are singletons, and 2% to 2.5% rests with the top ten. The specimen was CD4+ or CD8+ T cells sorted from blood, collected in a trial of the OX40 agonist ivuxolimab. Every receptor here comes from an adult with an advanced solid tumor such as melanoma, head and neck, liver or kidney cancer.

The rearrangement joins TRBV7-2 to TRBJ1-2, with a possible D match to TRBD1 (5 bases). CDR1 is SGHTA and CDR2 is FQGNSA in the germline V gene. The CDR3 is made up of 15 amino acids. V lost 1 base and J lost 0, with 9 bases in between. The CDR3 is CASSLGGPANYGYTF. CDR3 sequence (DNA): TGTGCCAGCAGCTTAGGGGGCCCAGCTAACTATGGCTACACCTTC.

The CDR3 loop is CASSEWDPQETQYF. CDR3 DNA: TGTGCCAGCAGTGAATGGGACCCCCAGGAGACCCAGTACTTC. The chain joins TRBV6-1 to TRBJ2-5; D is tentatively TRBD1 or TRBD2 (5 bases each). The ends were cut back, 2 bases at V and 5 bases at J, with 12 bases in the middle. This CDR3 comprises 14 residues. CDR1 is MNHNS, CDR2 SASEGT, per germline.

The chain joins TRBV6-5 to TRBJ2-7; D perhaps matches TRBD1 (5 bases). The germline V gene has CDR1 MNHEY and CDR2 SVGAGI. Between the trimmed V and J ends, which lost 2 bases and 6 bases, there was a span of 17 bases. The CDR3 loop spans 15 amino acids. The CDR3 loop reads CASSYGISRVSEQYF. For the CDR3, the DNA is TGTGCCAGCAGTTACGGTATCTCCAGGGTGAGCGAGCAGTACTTC.

The V and J genes are TRBV11-2 and TRBJ2-5; the D is unclear. V was cut by 1 base and J by 5 bases, with 14 bases left in between. The CDR3 length is 15 residues. Germline loops: CDR1 SGHAT, CDR2 FQNNGV. The CDR3 DNA is TGTGCCAGCAGCTTAGGAACCGGGCCTTGGGAGACCCAGTACTTC. Translation: CASSLGTGPWETQYF.

V gene TRBV5-8 combines with J gene TRBJ1-4, with D perhaps matching TRBD1 (6 bases). Germline CDR1 reads SGHTS; CDR2 reads YDEGEE. This CDR3 spans 15 amino acids. V shed 2 bases and J shed 1 base, with 9 bases lying between them. Written as DNA, the CDR3 is TGTGCCAGCAGCTTAGGCAGGGGAACTAATGAAAAACTGTTTTTT. This encodes CASSLGRGTNEKLFF.

J is TRBJ1-4 and V is TRBV19, with D unclear. Per germline, CDR1 LNHDA and CDR2 SQIVND (reference sequence). Trimming pared 2 bases from V and 8 bases from J, leaving 15 bases between. The CDR3 sequence is 15 residues long. The CDR3 spells CASSINPREGEKLFF. In nucleotides, the CDR3 is TGTGCCAGTAGTATAAACCCTCGGGAAGGGGAAAAACTGTTTTTT.

The J gene is TRBJ1-4, the V gene TRBV19, with 7 bases identical to TRBD1. With V trimmed by 7 bases and J by 8 bases, 10 bases remained unmatched. CDR1 is LNHDA, CDR2 SQIVND, per germline (reference sequence). This CDR3 has 14 residues. CDR3 amino acids: CASMRGQGGEKLFF. CDR3 bases: TGTGCCAGTATGAGGGGTCAGGGGGGCGAAAAACTGTTTTTT.

The chain links TRBV10-2 to TRBJ1-5; possible D gene TRBD1, 6 bases. Germline CDR1 and CDR2: WSHSY and SAAADI. The ends were cut back, 5 bases at V and 5 bases at J, with 13 bases in the middle. The CDR3 totals 14 residues. The DNA of the CDR3 is TGCGCCAGCAGTTTCAGGGGTTGGGATCAGCCCCAGCATTTT. It yields the protein CASSFRGWDQPQHF.

The chain uses TRBV19 and TRBJ1-5; TRBD1 matches 10 bases. The CDR3 spans 13 residues. Germline V lookup: CDR1 LNHDA, CDR2 SQIVND (reference sequence). V shed 7 bases, J shed 7 bases, and the junction held 4 bases outside the gene matches. This CDR3 is CASTGDRGQPQHF. CDR3 nucleotide sequence: TGTGCCAGTACTGGGGACAGGGGCCAGCCCCAGCATTTT.

V usage is TRBV2 and J usage is TRBJ2-3, with D maybe TRBD2 (6 bases). The CDR3 covers 15 residues. The V gene's germline CDR1 is SNHLY and CDR2 FYNNEI. Trimming removed 9 bases from V and 5 bases from J, with 21 bases in between. The CDR3 coding sequence is TGTGCCAGGGGACTTCGCGGGGAAGGATTAGATACGCAGTATTTT. It encodes CARGLRGEGLDTQYF.

The chain employs TRBV5-4 and TRBJ2-5; TRBD1 or TRBD2 may be the D gene (6 bases each). Germline V CDR1 and CDR2: SGHNT, YYREEE (reference sequence). Trimming removed 4 bases from V and 3 bases from J, with 19 bases in between. The CDR3 extends over 16 amino acids. The CDR3 loop is CASSQTTGGLKETQYF. The CDR3 DNA is TGTGCCAGCAGCCAAACCACCGGGGGCCTGAAAGAGACCCAGTACTTC.

The chain carries TRBV19 and TRBJ1-1; D is possibly TRBD1 (5 bases). Germline-derived CDR1 and CDR2 are LNHDA and SQIVND (reference sequence). The CDR3 sequence is 15 residues long. V was cut by 1 base and J by 0 bases, with 9 bases left in between. CDR3 bases: TGTGCCAGTAGTATAGTCGCAGGGATGAACACTGAAGCTTTCTTT. Its protein is CASSIVAGMNTEAFF.

This clone was recorded only once. The chain employs TRBV18 and TRBJ1-1; D ambiguous. This CDR3 spans 17 amino acids. V was clipped by 2 bases and J by 4 bases, with 20 bases between them. CDR1 and CDR2 from the germline V gene are KGHSH and LQKENI. In DNA form, the CDR3 reads TGTGCCAGCTCACCATATCTCGGTGGGGAGTCGGGCACTGAAGCTTTCTTT. Amino acids: CASSPYLGGESGTEAFF.